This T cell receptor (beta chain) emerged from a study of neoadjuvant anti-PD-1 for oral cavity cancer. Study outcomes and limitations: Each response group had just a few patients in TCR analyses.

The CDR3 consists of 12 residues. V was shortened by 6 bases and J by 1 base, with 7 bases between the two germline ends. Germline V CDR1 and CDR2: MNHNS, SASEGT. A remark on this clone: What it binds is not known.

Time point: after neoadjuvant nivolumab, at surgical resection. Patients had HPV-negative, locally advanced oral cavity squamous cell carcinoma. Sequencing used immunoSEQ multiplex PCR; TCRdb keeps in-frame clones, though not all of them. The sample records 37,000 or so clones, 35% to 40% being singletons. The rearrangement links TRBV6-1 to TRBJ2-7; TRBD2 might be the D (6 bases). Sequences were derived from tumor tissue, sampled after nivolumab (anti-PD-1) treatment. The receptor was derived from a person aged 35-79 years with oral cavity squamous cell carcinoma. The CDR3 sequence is CASRTSSYEQYF. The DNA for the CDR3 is TGTGCCAGCAGGACTAGTTCCTACGAGCAGTACTTC.